Described below is a single T cell receptor (beta chain) sequence and its context. Its antigen is not known. CDR3 length: 15 residues. The trim removed 5 bases at V and 7 bases at J, leaving 9 bases unmatched. Germline values: CDR1 SGHNT, CDR2 YENEEA. Use of 60 Vbeta and 13 Jbeta primers characterized the PCR. Sequenced by immunoSEQ multiplex PCR; TCRdb stores in-frame clones only, minus some. The table lists 150,000 to 200,000 clones, around 85% of them singletons. These data are taken from a study of cytomegalovirus exposure and HLA in healthy donors. Study-wide findings and caveats: In an earlier analysis, productive rearrangement rates for most beta V segments clustered near 87% or 30%.

This sequence originates from a man between 18 and 29 years old in good health and CMV-seropositive. The sample consisted of PBMCs. The rearrangement joins TRBV11-3 to TRBJ1-5; 9 nucleotides align to TRBD1. The CDR3 is CASSQGQGEGQPQHF. CDR3 sequence (DNA): TGTGCCAGCAGCCAGGGACAGGGCGAGGGACAGCCCCAGCATTTT. Full variable domain (rest looked up from reference TRBV11-3 and TRBJ1-5): EAGVVQSPRYKIIEKKQPVAFWCNPISGHNTLYWYLQNLGQGPELLIRYENEEAVDDSQLPKDRFSAERLKGVDSTLKIQPAELGDSAVYLCASSQGQGEGQPQHFGDGTRLSIL.